These 21 T cell receptor beta chains were sequenced from one sample in a study of blood T cell repertoires in COVID-19. Libraries were prepared by immunoSEQ multiplex PCR; TCRdb keeps only in-frame clonotypes and omits some of them. Seen here are 80,000 to 95,000 clones, around 86% observed once, and the top ten hold about 17%. The sample was peripheral blood. The receptors derive from a woman aged 80 or over with active or convalescent COVID-19.

The chain links TRBV6-1 to TRBJ2-7, with D possibly being TRBD2 (6 bases). V gave up 0 bases and J gave up 6 bases, with 9 bases separating them. CDR3 length: 13 amino acids. Germline V gene lookup returns CDR1 MNHNS and CDR2 SASEGT. CDR3 loop: CASSEAGGSEQYF. CDR3 nucleotide sequence: TGTGCCAGCAGTGAAGCGGGAGGAAGCGAGCAGTACTTC.

The chain is built from TRBV18 and TRBJ2-1, with D perhaps matching TRBD2 (5 bases). The CDR3 spans 15 residues. Trimming shortened V by 3 bases and J by 2 bases, and 11 bases separated the two germline ends. Germline V gene sequence: CDR1 KGHSH, CDR2 LQKENI. The CDR3 here is CASSPQAAPYNEQFF. The CDR3, as DNA: TGTGCCAGCTCACCTCAAGCGGCGCCCTACAATGAGCAGTTCTTC.

This chain joins TRBV3-1 (or the pseudogene TRBV3-2) and TRBJ2-5; possibly TRBD1 for D (5 bases). V lost 1 base and J 7 bases, leaving 16 bases between the germline ends. The V gene's germline CDR1 is LGHDT and CDR2 YNNKEL (reference sequence). The CDR3 runs 15 residues. CDR3 sequence reads: CASSQGDSQRGTQYF. The CDR3 coding sequence is TGTGCCAGCAGCCAAGGAGACAGCCAACGTGGGACCCAGTACTTC.

This clone was seen only once. The chain carries TRBV6-5 and TRBJ2-7; weak D call: TRBD2 (5 bases). V was pared by 7 bases and J by 1 base, with 11 bases between. This CDR3 is built from 13 residues. CDR1 MNHEY and CDR2 SVGAGI come from the germline V gene. Written as DNA, the CDR3 is TGTGCCAGCACTAAAAGCGGATCCTACGAGCAGTACTTC. It translates to CASTKSGSYEQYF.

This clone was found a few times. The genes are TRBV5-4 and TRBJ1-1, with TRBD1 matching 7 bases. Germline CDR1 SGHNT, CDR2 YYREEE (reference sequence). V lost 0 bases to trimming and J lost 0 bases; unmatched junction nucleotides: 2. The CDR3 extends over 15 amino acids. CDR3 region: CASSLEGQMNTEAFF. CDR3 coding DNA: TGTGCCAGCAGCTTGGAGGGACAGATGAACACTGAAGCTTTCTTT. Supplemented by reference TRBV5-4 and TRBJ1-1, the full variable domain reads ETGVTQSPTHLIKTRGQQVTLRCSSQSGHNTVSWYQQALGQGPQFIFQYYREEENGRGNFPPRFSGLQFPNYSSELNVNALELDDSALYLCASSLEGQMNTEAFFGQGTRLTVV.

The rearrangement joins TRBV28 to TRBJ1-1, with a tentative D call TRBD1 (6 bases). Deletions cut 7 bases from V and 0 bases from J, with 12 bases between. CDR1 and CDR2 from the germline V gene are MDHEN and SYDVKM. The length of the CDR3 is 14 residues. For the CDR3, the DNA is TGTGCCAGCAACCTGGGGGCGATGAACACTGAAGCTTTCTTT. It codes for CASNLGAMNTEAFF.

This clone turned up a few times. J is TRBJ2-7 and V is TRBV24-1; D is unresolved. V lost 4 bases to trimming and J lost 6 bases, with 12 bases between them. Per germline, CDR1 KGHDR and CDR2 SFDVKD. This CDR3 region has 13 residues. The CDR3 reads CATSDNTATEQYF. The DNA for the CDR3 is TGTGCCACCAGTGACAATACAGCTACCGAGCAGTACTTC.

The CDR3 sequence is CASSLNPANYGYTF. CDR3 nucleotides: TGCGCCAGCAGCTTAAATCCAGCTAACTATGGCTACACCTTC. The chain is built from TRBV5-1 and TRBJ1-2; D gene unclear. CDR1 and CDR2 (germline): SGHRS, YFSETQ. Trimming left V 2 bases short and J 0 bases short, with 8 bases between. The CDR3 extends over 14 amino acids.

The J gene is TRBJ1-1, the V gene TRBV18; the D is unclear. The V gene's germline CDR1 is KGHSH and CDR2 LQKENI. V was clipped by 2 bases and J by 4 bases, with 11 bases between them. This CDR3 has 14 residues. CDR3 DNA sequence: TGTGCCAGCTCACCATCAGGACTACTCACTGAAGCTTTCTTT. Translating it yields CASSPSGLLTEAFF.

This clone was observed a few times. The chain combines TRBV6-2 or TRBV6-3 with TRBJ2-1; D call uncertain. The V gene's germline CDR1 is MNHEY and CDR2 SVGEGT. The CDR3 has 16 amino acids. Trimming cost V 0 bases and J 6 bases, with 15 bases left between them. CDR3 in DNA: TGTGCCAGCAGTTACTCGAGGCCTGAGTTCGGCAATGAGCAGTTCTTC. Translated, it gives CASSYSRPEFGNEQFF.

The chain combines TRBV28 with TRBJ2-3, with D maybe TRBD2 (6 bases). The CDR3 is 15 amino acids. Trimming took 6 bases from V and 5 from J, leaving 18 bases between them. Germline CDR1 and CDR2: MDHEN and SYDVKM. The DNA of the CDR3 is TGTGCCAGCAGGGGATTAGCGGCCGGAGAAGATACGCAGTATTTT. The encoded protein is CASRGLAAGEDTQYF.

Only one count was recorded for this clone. V is TRBV6-5 and J is TRBJ1-2; TRBD1 matches 7 bases. The ends lost 4 bases at V and 6 bases at J; junction bases unmatched: 8. Looked up from germline, CDR1 is MNHEY and CDR2 is SVGAGI. The CDR3 sequence is 14 residues long. CDR3 amino acids: CASSSLLTGNGYTF. CDR3 coding DNA: TGTGCCAGCAGTTCCTTATTGACAGGGAATGGCTACACCTTC.

The J gene is TRBJ1-2, the V gene TRBV28, with a tentative D call TRBD1 (5 bases). CDR3 length: 12 residues. Trimming shortened V by 7 bases and J by 8 bases, and 14 bases separated the two germline ends. Germline loops: CDR1 MDHEN, CDR2 SYDVKM. Here the CDR3 reads CASKTGGSGYTF. The CDR3 DNA reads TGTGCCAGCAAAACAGGAGGGAGCGGCTACACCTTC.

The chain carries TRBV7-8 and TRBJ1-6, with 8 positions matching TRBD1. The CDR3 totals 15 residues. Germline CDR1 and CDR2: SGHVS and FQNEAQ. The ends lost 4 bases at V and 7 bases at J; junction bases unmatched: 6. CDR3 sequence: CASSSLQGGNSPLHF. As DNA, the CDR3 is TGTGCCAGCAGCTCCCTACAGGGGGGAAATTCACCCCTCCACTTT. Combining the CDR3 with reference TRBV7-8 and TRBJ1-6 gives the whole variable domain GAGVSQSPRYKVAKRGQDVALRCDPISGHVSLFWYQQALGQGPEFLTYFQNEAQLDKSGLPSDRFFAERPEGSVSTLKIQRTQQEDSAVYLCASSSLQGGNSPLHFGNGTRLTVT.

This sequence joins TRBV5-4 and TRBJ2-2, with D hard to call. Per the germline V gene, CDR1 is SGHNT and CDR2 is YYREEE (reference sequence). The length of the CDR3 is 15 residues. The V and J ends lost 1 base and 1 base respectively, with 8 bases between them. CDR3 nucleotide sequence: TGTGCCAGCAGCTTGTCGACATTGAACACCGGGGAGCTGTTTTTT. This gives the protein CASSLSTLNTGELFF.

J is TRBJ1-3 and V is TRBV18, with no clear D. Germline CDR1 reads KGHSH; CDR2 reads LQKENI. Trimming stripped 3 bases from V and 0 bases from J, with 18 bases between. This CDR3 is 18 amino acids long. This chain's CDR3 is CASSPVGGRGSSGNTIYF. For the CDR3, the DNA is TGTGCCAGCTCACCTGTCGGAGGACGTGGGTCCTCTGGAAACACCATATATTTT. Full variable domain (missing parts from reference TRBV18 and TRBJ1-3): NAGVMQNPRHLVRRRGQEARLRCSPMKGHSHVYWYRQLPEEGLKFMVYLQKENIIDESGMPKERFSAEFPKEGPSILRIQQVVRGDSAAYFCASSPVGGRGSSGNTIYFGEGSWLTVV.

Turning to this clone: In the same sample, other DNA sequences code for this CDR3. CDR3 sequence (DNA): TGTGCCAGCAGCCCTACCCAGGGAGGGTATGGCTACACCTTC. It yields the protein CASSPTQGGYGYTF. The chain employs TRBV13 and TRBJ1-2, with a weak D call TRBD1 (5 bases). CDR3 length: 14 residues. Germline V gene sequence: CDR1 PRHDT, CDR2 FYEKMQ (reference sequence). The V gene lost 5 bases and the J gene lost 5 bases, with 15 bases spanning the gap.

The J gene is TRBJ1-4, the V gene TRBV11-2, with 7 bases lining up with TRBD1. CDR1 SGHAT and CDR2 FQNNGV come from the germline V gene. Germline trimming cut 6 bases from V and 0 bases from J; bases unmatched to any gene: 1. The CDR3 spans 14 residues. CDR3: CASRGQSTNEKLFF. In DNA, the CDR3 is TGTGCCAGCAGGGGACAGTCAACTAATGAAAAACTGTTTTTT.

This chain joins TRBV4-1 and TRBJ1-1; TRBD1 matches at 8 bases. Losses at the gene ends were 1 base for V and 1 base for J; bases not matched to a gene: 5. Looked up from germline, CDR1 is MGHRA and CDR2 is YSYEKL. The CDR3 totals 16 residues. For the CDR3, the DNA is TGCGCCAGCAGCCAAGCGACAGGACAGGGGAACACTGAAGCTTTCTTT. Protein product: CASSQATGQGNTEAFF.

This chain connects TRBV12-3 or TRBV12-4 to TRBJ1-2; tentatively, D is TRBD1 (6 bases). CDR3 size: 12 residues. Trimming took off 6 bases at V and 6 bases at J, with 11 bases between the two ends. CDR3 coding DNA: TGTGCCAGCAGATCAGGGGATAATGGCTACACCTTC. Translation gives CASRSGDNGYTF.

This clone was seen only a few times. Other DNA sequences in the sample encode the same CDR3. The gene calls are TRBV4-1 and TRBJ2-7; 8 nucleotides align to TRBD1. Germline V gives CDR1 MGHRA, CDR2 YSYEKL. Germline trimming cut 0 bases from V and 7 bases from J; bases unmatched to any gene: 8. This CDR3 has 15 amino acids. As DNA, the CDR3 is TGCGCCAGCAGCCAAGAAGTCAGGGGGCCTTGGGAGCAGTACTTC. Its translation is CASSQEVRGPWEQYF.